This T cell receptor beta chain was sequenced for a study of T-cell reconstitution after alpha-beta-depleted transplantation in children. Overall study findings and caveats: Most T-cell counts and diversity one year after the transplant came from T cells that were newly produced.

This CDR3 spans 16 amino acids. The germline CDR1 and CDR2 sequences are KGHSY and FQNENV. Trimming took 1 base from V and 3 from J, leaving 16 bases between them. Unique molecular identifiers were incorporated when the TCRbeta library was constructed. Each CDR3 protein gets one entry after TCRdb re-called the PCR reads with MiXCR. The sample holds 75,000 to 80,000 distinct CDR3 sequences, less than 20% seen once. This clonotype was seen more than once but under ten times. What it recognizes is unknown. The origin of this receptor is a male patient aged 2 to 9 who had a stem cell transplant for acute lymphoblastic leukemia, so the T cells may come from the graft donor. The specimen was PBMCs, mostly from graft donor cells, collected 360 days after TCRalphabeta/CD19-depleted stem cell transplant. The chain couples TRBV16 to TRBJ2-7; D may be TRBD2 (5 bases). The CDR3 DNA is TGTGCCAGCAGCCAATTCCCGGGAAAGATTCTCTACGAGCAGTACTTC. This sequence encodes CASSQFPGKILYEQYF.